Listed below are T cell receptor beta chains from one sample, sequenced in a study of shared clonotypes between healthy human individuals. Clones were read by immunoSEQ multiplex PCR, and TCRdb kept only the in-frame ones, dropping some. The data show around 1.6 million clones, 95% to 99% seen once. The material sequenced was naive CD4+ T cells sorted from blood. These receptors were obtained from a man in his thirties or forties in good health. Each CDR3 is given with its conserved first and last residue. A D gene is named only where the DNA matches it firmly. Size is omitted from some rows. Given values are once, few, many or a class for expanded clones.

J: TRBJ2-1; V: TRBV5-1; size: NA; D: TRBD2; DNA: TGCGCCAGCAGCCCCCGGGGGGGGCGCTCCTACAATGAGCAGTTCTTC; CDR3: CASSPRGGRSYNEQFF
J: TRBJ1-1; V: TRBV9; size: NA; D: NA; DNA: TGTGCCAGCAGCGTAGAGATAATGAACACTGAAGCTTTCTTT; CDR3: CASSVEIMNTEAFF
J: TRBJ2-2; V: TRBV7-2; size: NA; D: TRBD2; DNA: TGTGCCAGCAGCTTAATATCTAGCGGGTCTTTTGCGAACACCGGGGAGCTGTTTTTT; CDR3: CASSLISSGSFANTGELFF
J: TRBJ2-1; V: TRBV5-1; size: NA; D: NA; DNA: TGCGCCAGCAGCTTACGGTCCAATGAGCAGTTCTTC; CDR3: CASSLRSNEQFF
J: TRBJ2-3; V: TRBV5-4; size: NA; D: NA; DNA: TGTGCCAGCAGCACTCAGGGACCGGATACGCAGTATTTT; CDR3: CASSTQGPDTQYF
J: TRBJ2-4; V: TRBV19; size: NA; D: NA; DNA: TGTGCCAGTAGTATCGACAGATTCAAAAGCATTCAGTACTTC; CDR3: CASSIDRFKSIQYF
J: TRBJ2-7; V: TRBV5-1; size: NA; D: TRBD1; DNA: TGCGCCAGCAGGTCCGGGACAGGGCCCTACGAGCAGTACTTC; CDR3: CASRSGTGPYEQYF
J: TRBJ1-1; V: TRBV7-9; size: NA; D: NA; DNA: TGTGCCAGCAGGTCCACGGGACGTCGCCTAGGGAACACTGAAGCTTTCTTT; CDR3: CASRSTGRRLGNTEAFF
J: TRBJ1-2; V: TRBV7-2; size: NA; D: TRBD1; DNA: TGTGCCAGTTCCGGGACAGGGATGTACGGCTACACCTTC; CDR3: CASSGTGMYGYTF
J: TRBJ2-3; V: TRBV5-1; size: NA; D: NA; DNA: TGCGCCAGCAGCCGAGGCAGCACAGATACGCAGTATTTT; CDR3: CASSRGSTDTQYF
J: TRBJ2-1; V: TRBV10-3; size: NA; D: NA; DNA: TGTGCCACCCAGGGGAGCGGAGCCTCCTACAATGAGCAGTTCTTC; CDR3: CATQGSGASYNEQFF
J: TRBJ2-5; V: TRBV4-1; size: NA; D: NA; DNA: TGCGCCAGCAGCCAAGGAGTGGGCAGGGGCGGTGAGACCCAGTACTTC; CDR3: CASSQGVGRGGETQYF
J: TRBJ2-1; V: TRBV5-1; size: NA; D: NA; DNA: TGCGCCAGCAGCCCAGTTGGCGGAGGGGAGCAGTTCTTC; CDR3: CASSPVGGGEQFF
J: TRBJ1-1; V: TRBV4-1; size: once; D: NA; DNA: TGCGCCAGCAGCAAGTCCGGGACATTGAACACTGAAGCTTTCTTT; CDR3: CASSKSGTLNTEAFF
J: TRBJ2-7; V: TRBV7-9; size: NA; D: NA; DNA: TGTGCCAGCAGCTTAAATATAGTCGAGCAGTACTTC; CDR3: CASSLNIVEQYF
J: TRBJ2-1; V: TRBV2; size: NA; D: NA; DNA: TGTGCCAGCAGTACTCTGGACCCGGGCGGGATCTACAATGAGCAGTTCTTC; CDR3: CASSTLDPGGIYNEQFF
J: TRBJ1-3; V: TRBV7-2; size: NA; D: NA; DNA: TGTGCCAGCAGCCCTAACTCCGCCTCTGGAAACACCATATATTTT; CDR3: CASSPNSASGNTIYF
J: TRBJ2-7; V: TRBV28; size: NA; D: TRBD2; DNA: TGTGCCACCCGAGCGGGAGGGCCAGTCGAGCAGTACTTC; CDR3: CATRAGGPVEQYF
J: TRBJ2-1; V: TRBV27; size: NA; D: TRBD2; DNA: TGTGCCAGCAGTTCAAGAACTAGCGGGAGGGCCTATGAGCAGTTCTTC; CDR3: CASSSRTSGRAYEQFF
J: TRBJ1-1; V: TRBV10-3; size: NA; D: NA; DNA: TGTGCCATCAGTGAGTCGGAGGGGGGGAACACTGAAGCTTTCTTT; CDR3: CAISESEGGNTEAFF
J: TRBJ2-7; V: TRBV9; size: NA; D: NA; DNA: TGTGCCAGCAGCGTAGGAGCGGCATACGAGCAGTACTTC; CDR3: CASSVGAAYEQYF
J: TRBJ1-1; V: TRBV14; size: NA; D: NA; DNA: TGTGCCAGCAGCACCCCCGGGGCCGGTCATGAAGCTTTCTTT; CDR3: CASSTPGAGHEAFF
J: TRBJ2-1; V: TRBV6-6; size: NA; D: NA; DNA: TGTGCCAGCAGTTACCGGTTGCAGGGCAATGAGCAGTTCTTC; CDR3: CASSYRLQGNEQFF
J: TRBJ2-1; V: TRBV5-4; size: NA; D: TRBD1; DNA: TGTGCCTATCCCCGGGACAGGGCGGATGAGCAGTTCTTC; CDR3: CAYPRDRADEQFF
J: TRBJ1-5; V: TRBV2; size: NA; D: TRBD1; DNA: TGTGCCAGCAGGGACAGGGTTCAGCCCCAGCATTTT; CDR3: CASRDRVQPQHF
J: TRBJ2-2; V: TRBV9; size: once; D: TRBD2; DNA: TGTGCCAGCAGCGTCGGCGGGACTATGAACACCGGGGAGCTGTTTTTT; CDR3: CASSVGGTMNTGELFF
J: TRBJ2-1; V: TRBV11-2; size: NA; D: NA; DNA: TGTGCCAAATCGGAGGGGGCTTACAATGAGCAGTTCTTC; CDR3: CAKSEGAYNEQFF
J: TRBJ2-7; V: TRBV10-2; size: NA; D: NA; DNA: TGCGCCAGCAGTGAGTCGGGGGCGACATGGGAGCAGTACTTC; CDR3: CASSESGATWEQYF
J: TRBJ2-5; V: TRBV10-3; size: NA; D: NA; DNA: TGTGCCATCAGTGACCCCACCGCGGGGGCAGTAGGGCAGTACTTC; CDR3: CAISDPTAGAVGQYF
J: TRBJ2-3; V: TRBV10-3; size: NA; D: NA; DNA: TGTGCCATCAGTGGACCCCAGGTGGGCACAGATACGCAGTATTTT; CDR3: CAISGPQVGTDTQYF
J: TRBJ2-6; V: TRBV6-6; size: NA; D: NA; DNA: TGTGCCAGCAGACTAGGGATGGGCTCTGGGGCCAACGTCCTGACTTTC; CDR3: CASRLGMGSGANVLTF
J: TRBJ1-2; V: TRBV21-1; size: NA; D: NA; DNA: TGTGCCAGCACCGACGGTCGACAGTCACTAGACTATGGCTACACCTTC; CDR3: CASTDGRQSLDYGYTF
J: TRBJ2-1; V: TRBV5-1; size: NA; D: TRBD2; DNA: TGCGCCAGCAGCCGGACTAGCGGGAGTTACAATGAGCAGTTCTTC; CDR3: CASSRTSGSYNEQFF
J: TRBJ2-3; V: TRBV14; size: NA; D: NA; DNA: TGTGCCAGCAGCCACGGGACTTTCCACACAGATACGCAGTATTTT; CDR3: CASSHGTFHTDTQYF
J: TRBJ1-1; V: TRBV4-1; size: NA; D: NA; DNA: TGCGCCAGCAGCCAAGATAGAAGGAACACTGAAGCTTTCTTT; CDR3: CASSQDRRNTEAFF
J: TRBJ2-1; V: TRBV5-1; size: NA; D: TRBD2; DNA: TGCGCCAGCAGCCACGGACTAGCGGGAGAGAATGAGCAGTTCTTC; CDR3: CASSHGLAGENEQFF
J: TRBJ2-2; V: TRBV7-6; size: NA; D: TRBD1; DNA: TGTGCCAGCAGCTTAGGTCACACCGGGACAGCGAACACCGGGGAGCTGTTTTTT; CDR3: CASSLGHTGTANTGELFF
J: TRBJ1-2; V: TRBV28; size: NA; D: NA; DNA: TGTGCCAGCTGGGGCGACTATGGCTACACCTTC; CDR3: CASWGDYGYTF
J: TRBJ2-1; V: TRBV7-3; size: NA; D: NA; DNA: TGTGCCAGCAGCTTATCGGGCCGGGCGTACAATGAGCAGTTCTTC; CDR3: CASSLSGRAYNEQFF
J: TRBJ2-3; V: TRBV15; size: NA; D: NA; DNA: TGTGCCACCAGCAGAGACGCCAGGGGAGGAGGAGATACGCAGTATTTT; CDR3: CATSRDARGGGDTQYF
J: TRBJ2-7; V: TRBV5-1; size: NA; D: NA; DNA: TGCGCCAGCAGGTCAGAAGGGCCGGCCGAGCAGTACTTC; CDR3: CASRSEGPAEQYF
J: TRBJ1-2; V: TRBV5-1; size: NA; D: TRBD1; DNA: TGCGCCAGCAGCCCGCTAGGGACAGCTAACTATGGCTACACCTTC; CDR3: CASSPLGTANYGYTF
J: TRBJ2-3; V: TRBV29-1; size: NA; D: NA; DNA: TGCAGCGTCCGCGCGGCAGGATTCACAGATACGCAGTATTTT; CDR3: CSVRAAGFTDTQYF
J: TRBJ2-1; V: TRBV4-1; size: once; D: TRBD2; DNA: TGCGCCAGCAGCAGACTAGCGGGAGCCGGGACTGTTGGGGACAATGAGCAGTTCTTC; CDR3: CASSRLAGAGTVGDNEQFF
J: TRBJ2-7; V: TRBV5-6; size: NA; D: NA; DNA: TGTGCCAGCAGCTGGGGAGGCGGACGGCATCAATACGAGCAGTACTTC; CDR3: CASSWGGGRHQYEQYF
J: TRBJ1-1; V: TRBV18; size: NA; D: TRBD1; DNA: TGTGCCAGCCGCCAGCTGGACAGGGGTGCTGAAGCTTTCTTT; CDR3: CASRQLDRGAEAFF
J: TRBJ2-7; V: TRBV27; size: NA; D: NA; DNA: TGTGCCAGCAGTTTATTTCCCCCAGGGGGGAACCCGCGGAACGAGCAGTACTTC; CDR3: CASSLFPPGGNPRNEQYF
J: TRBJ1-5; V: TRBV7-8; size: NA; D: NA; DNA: TGTGCCAGCAGTGTCGGGGGCCTGGCGAATCAGCCCCAGCATTTT; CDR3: CASSVGGLANQPQHF
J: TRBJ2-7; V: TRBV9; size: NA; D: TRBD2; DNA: TGTGCCAGCAGCCCGCACCCTTATAGCGGGAGGAACTCCTACGAGCAGTACTTC; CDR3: CASSPHPYSGRNSYEQYF
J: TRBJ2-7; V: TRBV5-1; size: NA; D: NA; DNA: TGCGCCAGCAGATCCGGGGGCGAGCAGTACTTC; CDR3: CASRSGGEQYF
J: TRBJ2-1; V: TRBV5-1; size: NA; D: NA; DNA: TGCGCCAGCAGCTTGTGGCTTGTTTCTGGCGGACTTACCTCCTACGACAATGAGCAGTTCTTC; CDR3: CASSLWLVSGGLTSYDNEQFF
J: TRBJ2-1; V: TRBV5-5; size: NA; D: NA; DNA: TGTGCCAGCAGCTTGGTCGGAGGGGGGTACAATGAGCAGTTCTTC; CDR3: CASSLVGGGYNEQFF